The text below deals with one T cell receptor beta chain. The CDR3 extends over 15 amino acids. Germline V gives CDR1 ENHRY, CDR2 SYGVKD. V gave up 0 bases and J gave up 8 bases, with 14 bases separating them. The sample comes from a study of blood T cell repertoires in COVID-19. The wider study: The United States, Italy and Spain were the sources of the acute and convalescent COVID-19 samples.

Profiling relied on immunoSEQ multiplex PCR, and the TCRdb table lists in-frame clones only, not all of them. The table shows approximately 230,000 clones, with around nine tenths occurring only once. This rearrangement joins TRBV10-3 to TRBJ2-1; D call uncertain. The clonotype was recovered from a man younger than 30 with active or convalescent COVID-19. The material sequenced was peripheral blood. The CDR3: CAISESVRGWDEQFF. In nucleotides, the CDR3 is TGTGCCATCAGTGAGTCGGTGCGAGGTTGGGATGAGCAGTTCTTC.